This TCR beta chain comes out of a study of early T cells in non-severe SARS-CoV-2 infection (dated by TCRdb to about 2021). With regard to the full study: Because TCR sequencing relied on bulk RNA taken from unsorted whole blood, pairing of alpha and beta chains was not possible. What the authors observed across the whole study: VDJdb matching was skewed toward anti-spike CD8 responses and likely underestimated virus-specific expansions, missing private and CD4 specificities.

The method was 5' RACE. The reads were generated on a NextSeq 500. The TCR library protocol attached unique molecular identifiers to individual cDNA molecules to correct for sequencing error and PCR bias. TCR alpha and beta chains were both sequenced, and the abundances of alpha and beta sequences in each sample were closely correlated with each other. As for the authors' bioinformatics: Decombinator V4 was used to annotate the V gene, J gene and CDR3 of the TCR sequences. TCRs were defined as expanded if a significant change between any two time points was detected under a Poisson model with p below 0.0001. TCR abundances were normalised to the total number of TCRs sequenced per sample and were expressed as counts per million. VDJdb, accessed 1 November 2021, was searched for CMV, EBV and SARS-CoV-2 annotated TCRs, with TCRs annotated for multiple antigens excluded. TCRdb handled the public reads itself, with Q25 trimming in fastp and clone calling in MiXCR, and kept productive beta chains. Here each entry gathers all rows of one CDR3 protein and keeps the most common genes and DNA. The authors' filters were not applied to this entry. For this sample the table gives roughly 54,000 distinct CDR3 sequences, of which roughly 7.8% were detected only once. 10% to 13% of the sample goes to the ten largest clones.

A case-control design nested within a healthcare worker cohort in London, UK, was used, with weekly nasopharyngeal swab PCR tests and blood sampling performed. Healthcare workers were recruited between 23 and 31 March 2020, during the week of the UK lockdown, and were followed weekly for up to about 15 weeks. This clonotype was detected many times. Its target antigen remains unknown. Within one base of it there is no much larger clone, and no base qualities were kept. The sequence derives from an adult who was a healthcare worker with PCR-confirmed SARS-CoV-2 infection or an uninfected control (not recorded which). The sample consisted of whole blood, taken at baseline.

The sequenced DNA: TGCGCCAGCAGCCCGCCCCGATTGGCGGGAGGTACAGATACGCAGTATTTT. It translates as CASSPPRLAGGTDTQYF. This sequence uses TRBV5-1 and TRBJ2-3, and TRBD2 aligns with 8 junction nucleotides. The CDR3 starts with the cysteine, ends with the phenylalanine, and has 17 residues. The sequence is cut down to CDR3 DNA, 51 bases in frame from base 1. For this chain, trimming is 4 bases at the V end and 3 bases at the J end, and the number of junction bases without a gene match is 13. For CDR1 and CDR2, the germline V gene lists SGHRS and YFSETQ.